Sequencing of this T cell receptor (beta chain) was carried out in a study of long-term antiretroviral therapy in people with HIV. Looking at the study overall: The 2015 immediate-ART recommendation came about a decade after the earliest samples.

The immunoSEQ assay was v3.0, run at survey level. Measured with immunoSEQ multiplex PCR; TCRdb has only the in-frame clones, and not every one. The table includes about 33,000 clones, over 65% detected once. Study-level results: After ART, diversity increased yet remained lower than transplant donor controls. HIV repertoires covered narrower CDR3 length ranges than controls did.

On this clone: Its target is unknown.

Germline V CDR1 and CDR2: SGHRS, YFSETQ. The CDR3 extends over 13 amino acids. Trimming pared 0 bases from V and 5 bases from J, leaving 6 bases between. Samples held roughly 0.95-10 million cryopreserved PBMC before DNA extraction. This sequence originates from a woman aged 50 to 65 with HIV. Material: unsorted PBMCs, obtained 2 years after starting antiretroviral therapy. The rearrangement uses TRBV5-1 and TRBJ2-1, with D perhaps TRBD2 (5 bases). In DNA form, the CDR3 reads TGCGCCAGCAGCTTGGACGGGGACAATGAGCAGTTCTTC. Translating it yields CASSLDGDNEQFF.